The 17 T cell receptor beta chains below come from one sample, sequenced in a study of identical twins. MiXCR, run by TCRdb on the 5' RACE reads, gives a single entry per CDR3 protein. The sample shows 500,000 to 700,000 distinct CDR3 sequences, just over 7% of them seen only once. These data also featured in a second study, about yellow fever vaccine responses in identical twins.

Source material: PBMCs. These TCRs come from a woman aged 18 to 35 in good health.

This clonotype has a count of ten or more. The chain employs TRBV3-1 and TRBJ2-3; D gene unclear. The CDR3 has 16 amino acids. Per germline, CDR1 LGHDT and CDR2 YNNKEL (reference sequence). Trimming took off 0 bases at V and 2 bases at J, with 12 bases between the two ends. The CDR3 DNA sequence: TGTGCCAGCAGCCAAGAACTTCAGAGATACACAGATACGCAGTATTTT. This sequence encodes CASSQELQRYTDTQYF.

V and J are TRBV7-3 and TRBJ2-1, with 8 bases lining up with TRBD2. Per the germline V gene, CDR1 is SGHTA and CDR2 is FQGTGA. The CDR3 length is 15 residues. V was clipped by 2 bases and J by 6 bases; unmatched bases: 6. CDR3 nucleotide sequence: TGTGCCAGCAGCTTAGGACTAGCTGACATCAATGAGCAGTTCTTC. The encoded protein is CASSLGLADINEQFF.

This clonotype was observed many times. V and J are TRBV29-1 and TRBJ1-5, with no clear D. The germline CDR1 and CDR2 sequences are SQVTM and ANQGSEA. The CDR3 contains 12 residues. The V and J ends lost 5 bases and 0 bases respectively, with 5 bases between them. The CDR3 DNA reads as TGCAGCGTTCGGGATAGCAATCAGCCCCAGCATTTT. Translated, it gives CSVRDSNQPQHF.

V usage is TRBV5-1 and J usage is TRBJ1-1; D remains unclear. V was cut by 3 bases and J by 5 bases, with 8 bases left in between. The CDR3 has 12 residues. Germline CDR1 reads SGHRS; CDR2 reads YFSETQ. CDR3 in amino acids: CASSSQSTEAFF. Written as DNA, the CDR3 is TGCGCCAGCAGCTCTCAGTCTACTGAAGCTTTCTTT.

This clonotype was seen a few times. V and J are TRBV12-3 or TRBV12-4 and TRBJ1-4; D gene unclear. CDR3 length: 14 residues. V lost 3 bases and J 7 bases, leaving 12 bases between the germline ends. For the CDR3, the DNA is TGTGCCAGCAGTTTCGAACTGAAGGGTGAAAAACTGTTTTTT. It is translated as CASSFELKGEKLFF.

This clonotype came up many times. The chain uses TRBV29-1 and TRBJ1-4; D ambiguous. V lost 1 base and J lost 8, with 5 bases in between. This CDR3 is 11 amino acids long. Germline CDR1 reads SQVTM; CDR2 reads ANQGSEA. The CDR3 nucleotides are TGCAGCGTTGAAGGCGGGGAAAAACTGTTTTTT. Translating gives CSVEGGEKLFF. Combining the CDR3 with reference TRBV29-1 and TRBJ1-4 gives the whole variable domain SAVISQKPSRDICQRGTSLTIQCQVDSQVTMMFWYRQQPGQSLTLIATANQGSEATYESGFVIDKFPISRPNLTFSTLTVSNMSPEDSSIYLCSVEGGEKLFFGSGTQLSVL.

This clonotype was recorded many times. This chain links TRBV7-9 with TRBJ2-4, with TRBD2 as a possible D gene (6 bases). Trimming pared 5 bases from V and 7 bases from J, leaving 18 bases between. The CDR3 has 15 amino acids. Germline CDR1 SEHNR, CDR2 FQNEAQ (reference sequence). The CDR3 protein is CASSPTLGGENIQYF. The CDR3, as DNA: TGTGCCAGCAGCCCCACTCTCGGAGGGGAGAACATTCAGTACTTC.

The chain links TRBV6-1 to TRBJ1-2, with D maybe TRBD1 (5 bases). V lost 2 bases and J 4 bases, leaving 8 bases between the germline ends. CDR3 size: 13 residues. Germline V gives CDR1 MNHNS, CDR2 SASEGT. CDR3 sequence (DNA): TGTGCCAGCAGTGAAATGGGGGGCTATGGCTACACCTTC. Translating it yields CASSEMGGYGYTF.

Many counts were recorded for this clonotype. The rearrangement links TRBV12-3 or TRBV12-4 to TRBJ1-2, with D unresolved. Trimming pared 5 bases from V and 1 base from J, leaving 11 bases between. This CDR3 has 14 amino acids. The CDR3: CASSMAGNNYGYTF. CDR3 bases: TGTGCCAGCAGTATGGCCGGGAATAACTATGGCTACACCTTC.

There are many counts of this clonotype. The chain employs TRBV3-1 and TRBJ2-1, with D maybe TRBD1 (6 bases). V shed 4 bases and J shed 0 bases, with 16 bases lying between them. The germline CDR1 and CDR2 sequences are LGHDT and YNNKEL (reference sequence). The CDR3 covers 17 residues. The CDR3 here is CASSPSIGGISYNEQFF. The DNA of the CDR3 is TGTGCCAGCAGCCCCTCTATTGGGGGCATCTCCTACAATGAGCAGTTCTTC.

A few counts support this clonotype. The genes are TRBV4-1 and TRBJ2-7; TRBD2 matches at 9 bases. Germline V lookup: CDR1 MGHRA, CDR2 YSYEKL. Losses at the gene ends were 0 bases for V and 6 bases for J; bases not matched to a gene: 6. The CDR3 has 15 amino acids. DNA for the CDR3: TGCGCCAGCAGCCAAGAGGCGGGAGGGCCTGTCGAGCAGTACTTC. Its protein product is CASSQEAGGPVEQYF.

The table lists this clonotype with a few counts. The chain couples TRBV5-6 to TRBJ2-3; D may be TRBD1 or TRBD2 (6 bases each). The CDR3 extends over 15 amino acids. Looked up from germline, CDR1 is SGHDT and CDR2 is YYEEEE. Trimming stripped 4 bases from V and 6 bases from J, with 18 bases between. The CDR3 region is CASSLRLGGGDTQYF. For the CDR3, the DNA is TGTGCCAGCAGCCTACGACTCGGGGGCGGGGATACGCAGTATTTT.

In its sample, this clonotype was seen a few times. V is TRBV12-3 or TRBV12-4 and J is TRBJ2-3; D is possibly TRBD2 (6 bases). This CDR3 has 14 amino acids. Trimming stripped 10 bases from V and 2 bases from J, with 16 bases between. For the CDR3, the DNA is TGTGCCACGATGTTCGCGGGACCCACAGATACGCAGTATTTT. It encodes CATMFAGPTDTQYF.

This clonotype was detected a few times. The chain combines TRBV7-2 with TRBJ1-5; D unclear. CDR3 length equals 15 residues. With 1 base removed from V and 1 base from J, the gap between germline ends came to 8 bases. Germline V gives CDR1 SGHTA, CDR2 FQGNSA. CDR3 bases: TGTGCCAGCAGCTTAGTAGAGGGAAGCAATCAGCCCCAGCATTTT. Translated, it gives CASSLVEGSNQPQHF.

This clonotype was observed many times. The chain couples TRBV24-1 to TRBJ2-1, with 14 bases aligning to TRBD2. CDR1 and CDR2 (germline): KGHDR, SFDVKD. The CDR3 loop spans 18 amino acids. V trimming: 2 bases; J trimming: 6 bases; junction bases outside the gene matches: 8. CDR3: CATSDSGLAGGVFNEQFF. The CDR3 DNA sequence: TGTGCCACCAGTGATTCTGGACTAGCGGGAGGAGTTTTCAATGAGCAGTTCTTC.

This clonotype was seen many times. In nucleotides, the CDR3 is TGCAGTGCTAGTCTGGGTGTCCCCCTCTCAAATACGCAGTATTTT. Its protein product is CSASLGVPLSNTQYF. The gene calls are TRBV20-1 and TRBJ2-3; D uncertain. Germline assignment: CDR1 DFQATT and CDR2 SNEGSKA (reference sequence). Trimming took 3 bases from V and 7 from J, leaving 20 bases between them. CDR3 length: 15 residues.

This clonotype showed up many times. V usage is TRBV12-3 or TRBV12-4 and J usage is TRBJ2-4; either TRBD1 or TRBD2 may fit D (5 bases each). The CDR3 is made up of 16 amino acids. Trimming cost V 1 base and J 0 bases, with 10 bases left between them. Written as DNA, the CDR3 is TGTGCCAGCAGTTTAGTTGGGGACCTAGCCAAAAACATTCAGTACTTC. It translates to CASSLVGDLAKNIQYF.